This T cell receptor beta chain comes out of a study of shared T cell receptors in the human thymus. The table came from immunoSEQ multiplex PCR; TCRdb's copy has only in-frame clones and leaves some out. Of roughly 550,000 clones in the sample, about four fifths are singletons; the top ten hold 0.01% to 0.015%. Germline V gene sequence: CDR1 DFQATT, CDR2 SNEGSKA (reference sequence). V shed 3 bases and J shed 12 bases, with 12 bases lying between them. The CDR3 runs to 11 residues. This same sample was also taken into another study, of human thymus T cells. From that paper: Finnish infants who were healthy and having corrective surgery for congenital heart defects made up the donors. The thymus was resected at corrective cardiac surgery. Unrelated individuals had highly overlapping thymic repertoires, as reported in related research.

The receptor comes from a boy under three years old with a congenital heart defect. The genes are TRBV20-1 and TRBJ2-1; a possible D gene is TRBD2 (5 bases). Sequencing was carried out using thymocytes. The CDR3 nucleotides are TGCAGTGCTAGGGTGGCGGGTGGGCAGTTCTTC. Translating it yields CSARVAGGQFF.